By frequency, the clone carrying this T cell receptor (beta chain) registers medium-sized (0.01 to 0.1%). Germline CDR1 reads SGHNT; CDR2 reads YYREEE (reference sequence). The length of the CDR3 is 16 residues. This sample stems from a study of CD8 T cells in cerebrospinal fluid in Alzheimer's disease. TCRdb reprocessed the 10x single-cell sequencing reads and keeps a single row for each CDR3 protein, giving no DNA. Its listing shows some 1,600 distinct CDR3 sequences. The TCR sequence derives from a human donor with Alzheimer's disease. The chain recombines TRBV5-4 with TRBJ1-6; the TCRdb call, TRBD1, lacks DNA for checking. Material for sequencing was cerebrospinal fluid. The CDR3 loop reads CASSLDRDRGNSPLHF.